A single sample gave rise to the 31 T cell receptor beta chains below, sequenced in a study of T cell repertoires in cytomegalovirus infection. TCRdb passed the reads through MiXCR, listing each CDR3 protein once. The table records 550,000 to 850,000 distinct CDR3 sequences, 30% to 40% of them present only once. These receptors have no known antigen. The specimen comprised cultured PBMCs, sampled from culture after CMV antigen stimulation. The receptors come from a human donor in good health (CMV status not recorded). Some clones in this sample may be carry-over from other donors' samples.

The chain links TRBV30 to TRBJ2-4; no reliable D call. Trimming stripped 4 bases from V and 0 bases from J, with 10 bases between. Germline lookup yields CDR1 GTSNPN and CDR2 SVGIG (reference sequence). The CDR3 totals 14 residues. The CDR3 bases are TGTGCCTGGACCCAACCCATAGCCAAAAACATTCAGTACTTC. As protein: CAWTQPIAKNIQYF.

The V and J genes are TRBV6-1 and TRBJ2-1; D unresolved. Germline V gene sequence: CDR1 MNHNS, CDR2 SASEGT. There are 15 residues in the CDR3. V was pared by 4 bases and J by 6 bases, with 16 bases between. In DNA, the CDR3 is TGTGCCAGCAGTGTGTTCCAGGACCCCCTCAATGAGCAGTTCTTC. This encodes CASSVFQDPLNEQFF.

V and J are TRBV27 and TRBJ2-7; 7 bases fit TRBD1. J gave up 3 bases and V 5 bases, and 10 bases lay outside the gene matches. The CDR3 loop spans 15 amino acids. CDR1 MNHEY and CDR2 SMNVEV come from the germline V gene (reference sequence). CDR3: CASSTTGTEHYEQYF. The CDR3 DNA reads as TGTGCCAGCAGTACAACCGGGACAGAACACTACGAGCAGTACTTC.

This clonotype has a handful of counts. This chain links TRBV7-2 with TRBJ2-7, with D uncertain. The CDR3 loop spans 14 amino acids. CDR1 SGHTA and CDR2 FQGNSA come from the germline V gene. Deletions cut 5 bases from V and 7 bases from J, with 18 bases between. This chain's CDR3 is CASSLNRPGQEQYF. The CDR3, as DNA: TGTGCCAGCAGCCTAAACCGACCCGGTCAGGAGCAGTACTTC.

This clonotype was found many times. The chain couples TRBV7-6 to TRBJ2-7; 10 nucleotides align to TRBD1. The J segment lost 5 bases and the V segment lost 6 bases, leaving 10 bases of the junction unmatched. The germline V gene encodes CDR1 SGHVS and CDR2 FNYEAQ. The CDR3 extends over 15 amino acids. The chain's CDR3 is CASSSPGTGVHEQYF. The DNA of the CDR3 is TGTGCCAGCAGTTCTCCGGGGACAGGGGTCCACGAGCAGTACTTC.

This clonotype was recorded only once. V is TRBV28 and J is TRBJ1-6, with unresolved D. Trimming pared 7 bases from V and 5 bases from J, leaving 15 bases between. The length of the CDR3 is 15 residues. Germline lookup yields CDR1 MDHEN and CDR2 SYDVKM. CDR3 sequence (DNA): TGTGCCAGCACCTTCATCCAGACGGATAATTCACCCCTCCACTTT. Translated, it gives CASTFIQTDNSPLHF.

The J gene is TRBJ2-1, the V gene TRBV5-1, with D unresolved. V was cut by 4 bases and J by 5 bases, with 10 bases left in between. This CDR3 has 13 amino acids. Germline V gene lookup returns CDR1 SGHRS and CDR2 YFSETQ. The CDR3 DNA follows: TGCGCCAGCAGCATATCCTTTCACAATGAGCAGTTCTTC. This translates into CASSISFHNEQFF.

This CDR3 reads CASSLTSGGKSNEQFF. In DNA form, the CDR3 reads TGTGCCAGCAGCTTGACTAGCGGGGGTAAAAGCAATGAGCAGTTCTTC. V is TRBV5-6 and J is TRBJ2-1, with 11 bases matching TRBD2. Looked up from germline, CDR1 is SGHDT and CDR2 is YYEEEE. This CDR3 has 16 residues. The V segment lost 1 base and the J segment 6 bases; nucleotides outside the gene matches: 6.

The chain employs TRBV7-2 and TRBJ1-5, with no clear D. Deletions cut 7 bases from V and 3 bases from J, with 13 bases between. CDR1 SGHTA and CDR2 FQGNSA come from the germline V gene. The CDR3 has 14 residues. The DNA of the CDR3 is TGTGCCAGCAATATCACACCATTCAATCAGCCCCAGCATTTT. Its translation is CASNITPFNQPQHF.

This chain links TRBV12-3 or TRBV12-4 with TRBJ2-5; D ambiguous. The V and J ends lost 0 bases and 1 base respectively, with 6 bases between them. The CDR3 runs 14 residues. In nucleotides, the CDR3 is TGTGCCAGCAGTTTAGCGCCTACCCAAGAGACCCAGTACTTC. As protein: CASSLAPTQETQYF.

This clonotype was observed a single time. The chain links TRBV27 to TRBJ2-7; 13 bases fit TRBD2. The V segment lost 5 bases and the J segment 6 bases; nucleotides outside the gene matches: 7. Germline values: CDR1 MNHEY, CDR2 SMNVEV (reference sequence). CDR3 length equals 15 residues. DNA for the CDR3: TGTGCCAGCAGTGCCCGGACTAGCGGGGGAGTCGAGCAGTACTTC. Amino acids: CASSARTSGGVEQYF.

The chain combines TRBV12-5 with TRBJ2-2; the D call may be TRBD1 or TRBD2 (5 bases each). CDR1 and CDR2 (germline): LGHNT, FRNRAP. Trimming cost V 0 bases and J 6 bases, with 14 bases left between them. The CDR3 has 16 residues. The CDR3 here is CASGLVLGGRAGELFF. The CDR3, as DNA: TGTGCTAGTGGTTTGGTACTTGGGGGAAGGGCCGGGGAGCTGTTTTTT.

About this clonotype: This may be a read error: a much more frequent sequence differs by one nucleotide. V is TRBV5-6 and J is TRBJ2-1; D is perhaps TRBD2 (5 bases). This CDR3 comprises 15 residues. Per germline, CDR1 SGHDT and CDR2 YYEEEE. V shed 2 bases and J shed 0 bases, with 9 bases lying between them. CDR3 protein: CASSFWESSYNEQFF. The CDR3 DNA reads TGTGCCAGCAGCTTTTGGGAGAGCTCCTACAATGAGCAGTTCTTC.

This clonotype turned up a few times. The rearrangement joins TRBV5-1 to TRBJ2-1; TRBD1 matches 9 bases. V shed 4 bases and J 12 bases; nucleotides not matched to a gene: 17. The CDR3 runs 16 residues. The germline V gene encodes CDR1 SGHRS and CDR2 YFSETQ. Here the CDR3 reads CASSTSVQGAPRGQFF. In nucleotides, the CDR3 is TGCGCCAGCAGCACATCCGTACAGGGGGCGCCCAGGGGGCAGTTCTTC.

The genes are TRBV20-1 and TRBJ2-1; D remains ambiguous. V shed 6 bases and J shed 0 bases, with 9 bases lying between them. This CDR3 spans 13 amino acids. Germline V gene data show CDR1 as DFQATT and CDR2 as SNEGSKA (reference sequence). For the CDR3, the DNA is TGCAGTGCAACTCCTCGCTCCTACAATGAGCAGTTCTTC. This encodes CSATPRSYNEQFF.

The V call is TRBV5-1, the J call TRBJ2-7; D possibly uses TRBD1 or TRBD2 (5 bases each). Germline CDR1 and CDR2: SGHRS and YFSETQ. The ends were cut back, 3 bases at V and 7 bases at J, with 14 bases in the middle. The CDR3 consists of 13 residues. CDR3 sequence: CASSWGPAGEQYF. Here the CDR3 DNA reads TGCGCCAGCAGCTGGGGACCTGCCGGGGAGCAGTACTTC. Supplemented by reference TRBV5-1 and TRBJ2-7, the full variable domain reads KAGVTQTPRYLIKTRGQQVTLSCSPISGHRSVSWYQQTPGQGLQFLFEYFSETQRNKGNFPGRFSGRQFSNSRSEMNVSTLELGDSALYLCASSWGPAGEQYFGPGTRLTVT.

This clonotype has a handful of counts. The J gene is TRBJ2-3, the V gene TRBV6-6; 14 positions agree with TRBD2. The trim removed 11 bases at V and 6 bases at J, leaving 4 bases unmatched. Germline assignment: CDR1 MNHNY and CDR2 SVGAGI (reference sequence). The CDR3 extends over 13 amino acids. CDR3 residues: CAGGTSGGDTQYF. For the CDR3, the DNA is TGTGCCGGCGGGACTAGCGGGGGTGATACGCAGTATTTT.

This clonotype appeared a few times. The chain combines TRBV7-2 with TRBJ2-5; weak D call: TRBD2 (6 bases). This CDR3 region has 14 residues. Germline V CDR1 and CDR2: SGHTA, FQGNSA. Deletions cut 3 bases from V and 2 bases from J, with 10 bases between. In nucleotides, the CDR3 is TGTGCCAGCAGCTTTCGGACTATTCAAGAGACCCAGTACTTC. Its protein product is CASSFRTIQETQYF.

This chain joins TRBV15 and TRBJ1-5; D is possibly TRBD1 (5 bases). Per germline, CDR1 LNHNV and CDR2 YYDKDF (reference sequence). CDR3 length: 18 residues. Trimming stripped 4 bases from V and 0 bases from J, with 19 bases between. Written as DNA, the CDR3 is TGTGCCACCAGCAAGGGGTATGATGGGCCCTATAGCAATCAGCCCCAGCATTTT. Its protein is CATSKGYDGPYSNQPQHF.

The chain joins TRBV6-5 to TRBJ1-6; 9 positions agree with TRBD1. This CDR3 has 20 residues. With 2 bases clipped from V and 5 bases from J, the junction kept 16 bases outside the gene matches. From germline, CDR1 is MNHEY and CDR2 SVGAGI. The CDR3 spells CASSYTTPGQGAWDNSPLHF. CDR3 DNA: TGTGCCAGCAGTTACACGACACCGGGACAGGGCGCATGGGATAATTCACCCCTCCACTTT.

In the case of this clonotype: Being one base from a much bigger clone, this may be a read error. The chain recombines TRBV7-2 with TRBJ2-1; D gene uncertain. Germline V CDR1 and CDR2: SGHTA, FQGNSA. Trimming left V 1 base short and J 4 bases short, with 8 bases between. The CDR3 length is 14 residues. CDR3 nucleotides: TGTGCCAGCAGCTTAGTCACTCCTTACAATGAGCAGTTCTTC. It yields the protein CASSLVTPYNEQFF.

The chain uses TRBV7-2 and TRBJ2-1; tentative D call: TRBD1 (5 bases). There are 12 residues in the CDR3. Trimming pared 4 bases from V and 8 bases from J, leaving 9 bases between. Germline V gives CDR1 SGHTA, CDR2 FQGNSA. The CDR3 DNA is TGTGCCAGCAGCTCTGACAGCCATGAGCAGTTCTTC. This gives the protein CASSSDSHEQFF.

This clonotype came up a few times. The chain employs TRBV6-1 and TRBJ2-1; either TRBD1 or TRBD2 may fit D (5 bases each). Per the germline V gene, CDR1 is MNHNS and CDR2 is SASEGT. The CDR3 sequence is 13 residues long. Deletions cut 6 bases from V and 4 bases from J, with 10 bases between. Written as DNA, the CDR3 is TGTGCCAGCAGGCTGGGGGAGTACAATGAGCAGTTCTTC. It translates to CASRLGEYNEQFF.

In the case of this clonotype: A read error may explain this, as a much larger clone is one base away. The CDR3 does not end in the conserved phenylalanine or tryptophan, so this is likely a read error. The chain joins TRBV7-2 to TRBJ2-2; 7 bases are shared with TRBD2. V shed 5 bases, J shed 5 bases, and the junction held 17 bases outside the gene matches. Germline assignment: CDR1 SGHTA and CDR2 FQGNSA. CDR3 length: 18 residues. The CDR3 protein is CASSHPRFAGVRTGELFV. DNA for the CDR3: TGTGCCAGCAGCCACCCTCGCTTTGCGGGAGTACGGACCGGGGAGCTGTTTGTT.

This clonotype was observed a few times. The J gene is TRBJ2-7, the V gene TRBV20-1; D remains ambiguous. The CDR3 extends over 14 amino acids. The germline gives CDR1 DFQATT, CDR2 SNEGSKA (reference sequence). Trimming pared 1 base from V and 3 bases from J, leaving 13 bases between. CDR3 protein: CSARGTLRIYEQYF. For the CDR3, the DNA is TGCAGTGCTAGAGGCACGCTGAGAATCTACGAGCAGTACTTC.

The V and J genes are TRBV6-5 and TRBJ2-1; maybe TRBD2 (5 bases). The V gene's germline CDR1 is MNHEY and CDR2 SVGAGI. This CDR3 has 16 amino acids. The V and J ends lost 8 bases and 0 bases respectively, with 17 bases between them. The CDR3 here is CASGGPKNCSYNEQFF. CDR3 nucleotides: TGTGCCAGCGGCGGGCCTAAAAATTGCTCCTACAATGAGCAGTTCTTC.

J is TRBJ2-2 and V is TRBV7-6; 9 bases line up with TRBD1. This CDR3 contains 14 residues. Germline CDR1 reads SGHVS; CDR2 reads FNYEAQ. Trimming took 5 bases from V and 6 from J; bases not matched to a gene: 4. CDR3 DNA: TGTGCCAGCAGCCTGGGACAGGGATCCGGGGAGCTGTTTTTT. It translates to CASSLGQGSGELFF.

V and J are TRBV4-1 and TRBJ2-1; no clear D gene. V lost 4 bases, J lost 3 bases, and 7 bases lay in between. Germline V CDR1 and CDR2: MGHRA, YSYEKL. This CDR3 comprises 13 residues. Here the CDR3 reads CASSLWSYNEQFF. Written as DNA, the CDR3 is TGCGCCAGCAGCCTCTGGAGCTACAATGAGCAGTTCTTC.

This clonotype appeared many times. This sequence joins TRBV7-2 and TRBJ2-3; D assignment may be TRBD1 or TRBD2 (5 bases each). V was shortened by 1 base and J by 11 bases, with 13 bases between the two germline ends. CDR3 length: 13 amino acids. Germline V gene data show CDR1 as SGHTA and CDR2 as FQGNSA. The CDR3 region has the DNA TGTGCCAGCAGCTTAGAGCGGCCAGGGAGGCAGTATTTT. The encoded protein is CASSLERPGRQYF. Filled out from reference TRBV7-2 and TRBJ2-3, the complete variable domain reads GAGVSQSPSNKVTEKGKDVELRCDPISGHTALYWYRQSLGQGLEFLIYFQGNSAPDKSGLPSDRFSAERTGGSVSTLTIQRTQQEDSAVYLCASSLERPGRQYFGPGTRLTVL.

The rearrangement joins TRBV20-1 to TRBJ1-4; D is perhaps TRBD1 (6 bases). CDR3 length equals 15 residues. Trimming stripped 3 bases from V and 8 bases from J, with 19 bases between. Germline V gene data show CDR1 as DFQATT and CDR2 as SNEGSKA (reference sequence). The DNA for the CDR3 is TGCAGTGCTAGGTCATCCCGGGGGGCTAGGGAAAAACTGTTTTTT. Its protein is CSARSSRGAREKLFF.

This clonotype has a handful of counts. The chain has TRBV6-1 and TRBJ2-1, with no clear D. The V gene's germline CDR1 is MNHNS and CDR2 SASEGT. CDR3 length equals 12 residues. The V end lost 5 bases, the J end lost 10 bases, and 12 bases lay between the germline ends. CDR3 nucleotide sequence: TGTGCCAGCAGTCCAGCAAAGTACGAGCAGTTCTTC. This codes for CASSPAKYEQFF.